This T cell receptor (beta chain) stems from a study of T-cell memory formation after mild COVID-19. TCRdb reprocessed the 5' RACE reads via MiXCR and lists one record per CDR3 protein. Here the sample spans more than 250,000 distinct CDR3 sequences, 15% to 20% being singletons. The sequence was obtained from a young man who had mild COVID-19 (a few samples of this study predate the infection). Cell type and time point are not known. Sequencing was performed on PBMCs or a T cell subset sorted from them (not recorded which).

CDR3 residues: CASSLGAGKGSPLHF. CDR3 DNA: TGTGCCAGCAGCTTGGGGGCAGGAAAAGGTTCACCCCTCCACTTT. This chain links TRBV7-3 with TRBJ1-6; tentatively, D is TRBD1 (6 bases). V lost 3 bases, J lost 9 bases, and 15 bases lay in between. The germline CDR1 and CDR2 sequences are SGHTA and FQGTGA. CDR3 length: 15 amino acids.